The 10 T cell receptor beta chains given below trace back to one sample, sequenced in a study of a mutant IDH1 vaccine in newly diagnosed glioma. This table comes from immunoSEQ multiplex PCR, and its TCRdb copy is limited to in-frame clones, with some not included. The sample has over 40,000 clones, about four fifths seen once. Their specific antigens are unknown. As to time point: week 35, safety follow-up. Vaccinated patients received 300 ug of mutant IDH1 20-mer peptide per dose, with topical imiquimod. This specimen was PBMCs, taken from a glioma patient whose treatment included an IDH1 peptide vaccine. The source is a woman between 40 and 55 years old with glioma. Some clones in this sample may be carry-over from other donors' samples.

The chain is built from TRBV2 and TRBJ1-5; 9 bases line up with TRBD1. The CDR3 runs 14 residues. V dropped 5 bases and J dropped 5; count of bases not matched to a gene: 4. Germline assignment: CDR1 SNHLY and CDR2 FYNNEI. CDR3 nucleotides: TGTGCCAGCAGTCGACAGGGGGAACATCAGCCCCAGCATTTT. Its translation: CASSRQGEHQPQHF.

The chain is built from TRBV4-1 and TRBJ2-2; TRBD1 might be the D (6 bases). The CDR3 runs 13 residues. Germline V gene data show CDR1 as MGHRA and CDR2 as YSYEKL. Trimming stripped 6 bases from V and 6 bases from J, with 11 bases between. CDR3 amino acids: CASRGQGPGELFF. The CDR3 region has the DNA TGCGCCAGCAGAGGGCAGGGGCCCGGGGAGCTGTTTTTT.

This rearrangement joins TRBV6-6 to TRBJ1-1; TRBD1 matches at 10 bases. This CDR3 region has 15 residues. Trimming cost V 2 bases and J 7 bases; bases outside gene matches: 7. In germline, CDR1 is MNHNY, CDR2 SVGAGI (reference sequence). CDR3 sequence (DNA): TGTGCCAGCAGTTACCCAGGGACAGGGGTTGGTGAAGCTTTCTTT. This encodes CASSYPGTGVGEAFF.

The gene calls are TRBV25-1 and TRBJ1-6; D uncertain. V lost 2 bases and J lost 8, with 13 bases in between. Looked up from germline, CDR1 is MGHDK and CDR2 is SYGVNS. The CDR3 runs to 15 residues. In DNA, the CDR3 is TGTGCCAGCAGTGAAGACGGAGGGAGGGATTCACCCCTCCACTTT. Translated: CASSEDGGRDSPLHF.

This clone is categorized as large. The chain has TRBV9 and TRBJ1-1; D unresolved. Looked up from germline, CDR1 is SGDLS and CDR2 is YYNGEE. Trimming removed 3 bases from V and 0 bases from J, with 9 bases in between. The CDR3 has 14 amino acids. CDR3 nucleotide sequence: TGTGCCAGCAGCGAGGGCACCGTGAACACTGAAGCTTTCTTT. Its translation is CASSEGTVNTEAFF.

The chain has TRBV15 and TRBJ2-2; tentative D call: TRBD2 (6 bases). Germline V gene sequence: CDR1 LNHNV, CDR2 YYDKDF (reference sequence). Between the trimmed V and J ends, which lost 1 base and 9 bases, there was a span of 18 bases. The CDR3 loop spans 16 amino acids. The CDR3 DNA follows: TGTGCCACCAGCAGAGCCCCCGGGAGCGGTCCCCGGGAGCTGTTTTTT. Translated: CATSRAPGSGPRELFF.

The chain links TRBV9 to TRBJ2-3; possibly TRBD1 or TRBD2 for D (7 bases each). CDR1 and CDR2 from the germline V gene are SGDLS and YYNGEE. CDR3 length: 15 amino acids. V was clipped by 4 bases and J by 4 bases, with 16 bases between them. The CDR3 DNA sequence: TGTGCCAGCAGCATTCAGGGGGGGCCGGCAGATACGCAGTATTTT. It is translated as CASSIQGGPADTQYF. Filled out from reference TRBV9 and TRBJ2-3, the complete variable domain reads DSGVTQTPKHLITATGQRVTLRCSPRSGDLSVYWYQQSLDQGLQFLIQYYNGEERAKGNILERFSAQQFPDLHSELNLSSLELGDSALYFCASSIQGGPADTQYFGPGTRLTVL.

The rearrangement links TRBV5-6 to TRBJ1-3; D not resolved. The CDR3 contains 13 residues. V lost 1 base and J lost 4, with 6 bases in between. Germline-derived CDR1 and CDR2 are SGHDT and YYEEEE. The CDR3 sequence is CASSLKWGNTIYF. In nucleotides, the CDR3 is TGTGCCAGCAGCTTGAAATGGGGAAACACCATATATTTT.

The chain employs TRBV10-3 and TRBJ1-4; D is ambiguous. Germline-derived CDR1 and CDR2 are ENHRY and SYGVKD. V lost 4 bases, J lost 6 bases, and 15 bases lay in between. The CDR3 is made up of 15 amino acids. In nucleotides, the CDR3 is TGTGCCATCAGTGGGTCCGTAGGTCCGTATGAAAAACTGTTTTTT. Its translation is CAISGSVGPYEKLFF.

This clone was detected only once. The genes are TRBV7-9 and TRBJ2-5; 9 bases line up with TRBD2. Germline CDR1 and CDR2: SEHNR and FQNEAQ (reference sequence). V lost 8 bases and J lost 4; bases outside the gene matches: 11. CDR3 length: 15 residues. Here the CDR3 DNA reads TGTGCCAGCTGGGAGGGACTAGCCGGGCCAGAGACCCAGTACTTC. As protein: CASWEGLAGPETQYF.